There are a few counts of the clone carrying this TCR beta chain. The assay was immunoSEQ multiplex PCR, and TCRdb's table has in-frame clones only and misses some. The sample shows around 110,000 clones, roughly 83% of them seen only once. CDR1 and CDR2 (germline): SEHNR, FQNEAQ (reference sequence). The CDR3 runs 14 residues. V shed 5 bases, J shed 7 bases, and the junction held 8 bases outside the gene matches. This entry is derived from a study of blood T cell repertoires in COVID-19. Study context: Samples of COVID-19 (acute and convalescent) were obtained from the United States, Italy and Spain.

The sample taken for sequencing was peripheral blood. This TCR was recovered from a man aged 30-40 years with acute or convalescent COVID-19. This chain uses TRBV7-9 with TRBJ2-1, with 7 nucleotides matching TRBD2. Here the CDR3 reads CASSRAGPINEQFF. DNA for the CDR3: TGTGCCAGCAGCCGAGCGGGGCCTATTAATGAGCAGTTCTTC.